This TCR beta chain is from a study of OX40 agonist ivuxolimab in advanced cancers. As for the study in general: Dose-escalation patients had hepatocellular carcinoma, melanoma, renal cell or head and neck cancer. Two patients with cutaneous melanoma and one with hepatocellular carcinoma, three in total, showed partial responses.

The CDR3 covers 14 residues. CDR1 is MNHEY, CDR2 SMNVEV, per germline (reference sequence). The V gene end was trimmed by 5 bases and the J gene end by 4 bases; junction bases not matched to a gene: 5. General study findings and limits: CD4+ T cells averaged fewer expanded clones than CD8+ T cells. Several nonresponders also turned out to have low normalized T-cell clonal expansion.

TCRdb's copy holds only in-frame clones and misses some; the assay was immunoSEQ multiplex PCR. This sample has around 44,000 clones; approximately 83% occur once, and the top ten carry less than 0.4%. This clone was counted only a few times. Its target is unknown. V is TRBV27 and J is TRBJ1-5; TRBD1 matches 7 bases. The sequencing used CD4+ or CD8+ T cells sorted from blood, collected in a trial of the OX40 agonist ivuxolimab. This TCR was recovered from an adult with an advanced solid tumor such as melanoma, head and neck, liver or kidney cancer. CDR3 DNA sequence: TGTGCCAGCAGTCGACAGGGATGGAATCAGCCCCAGCATTTT. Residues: CASSRQGWNQPQHF.